These 19 T cell receptor beta chains were sequenced from one sample in a study of cytomegalovirus exposure and HLA in healthy donors (dated by TCRdb to the late 2010s). The library was generated by the immunoSEQ multiplex PCR assay. The multiplex PCR relied on a mix of 60 forward primers for TCR Vbeta segments and 13 reverse primers for TCR Jbeta segments. TCRdb mirrors the immuneACCESS table, restricted to in-frame sequences. Some clones are absent from its copies; in checked studies, under half trace to an unresolved V gene, and the reason for the others is unknown. The sample table holds roughly 110,000 clones, of which 74% were seen once. Of the sample, 4% to 5% is held by the ten largest clones. The sample taken for sequencing was PBMCs. The receptors were sampled from a woman in her forties in good health and CMV-seropositive.

CDR3 in DNA: TGCGCCAGCAGCCAATCTGCCCAGGGGTGTGAGCAGTTCTTC. Amino acids: CASSQSAQGCEQFF. The chain joins TRBV4-1 to TRBJ2-1, with D perhaps matching TRBD1 (6 bases). The V gene lost 2 bases and the J gene lost 9 bases, with 14 bases spanning the gap. The germline V gene has CDR1 MGHRA and CDR2 YSYEKL. This CDR3 contains 14 residues.

This chain joins TRBV4-1 and TRBJ2-1; 10 bases are shared with TRBD2. This CDR3 is built from 16 residues. V shed 0 bases and J 4 bases; nucleotides not matched to a gene: 3. Germline V lookup: CDR1 MGHRA, CDR2 YSYEKL. CDR3 bases: TGCGCCAGCAGCCAAGATCGAGCGGGGGGGTACAATGAGCAGTTCTTC. Translated: CASSQDRAGGYNEQFF.

The chain is built from TRBV9 and TRBJ1-2; TRBD1 matches 8 bases. The germline V gene encodes CDR1 SGDLS and CDR2 YYNGEE. The CDR3 sequence is 15 residues long. Trimming cost V 2 bases and J 4 bases; bases outside gene matches: 7. The CDR3 sequence is CASSVFTGQGYGYTF. The CDR3 DNA is TGTGCCAGCAGCGTTTTCACCGGACAGGGCTATGGCTACACCTTC.

The genes are TRBV7-3 and TRBJ2-3; TRBD2 matches 7 bases. With V trimmed by 4 bases and J by 2 bases, 6 bases remained unmatched. CDR1 is SGHTA and CDR2 is FQGTGA in the germline V gene. This CDR3 has 15 residues. This CDR3 is CASSSWGGNTDTQYF. CDR3 bases: TGTGCCAGCAGCTCATGGGGGGGGAACACAGATACGCAGTATTTT.

This clone was seen only a few times. The chain recombines TRBV4-2 with TRBJ1-3; D is uncertain. This CDR3 comprises 16 residues. Germline CDR1 reads LGHNA; CDR2 reads YNFKEQ. V lost 1 base and J lost 1, with 11 bases in between. CDR3 nucleotides: TGTGCCAGCAGCCAAGCCCTGTCGCGGTCTGGAAACACCATATATTTT. Encoded protein: CASSQALSRSGNTIYF.

V gene TRBV6-6 combines with J gene TRBJ2-7, with 7 positions matching TRBD1. V lost 2 bases, J lost 5 bases, and 9 bases stayed unmatched. The CDR3 spans 15 residues. The germline V gene encodes CDR1 MNHNY and CDR2 SVGAGI (reference sequence). The CDR3 bases are TGTGCCAGCAGTTACCCCCTCGGGACAGCCGACGAGCAGTACTTC. Protein product: CASSYPLGTADEQYF.

The V gene is TRBV7-9, the J gene TRBJ2-2; TRBD1 matches 9 bases. The V gene's germline CDR1 is SEHNR and CDR2 FQNEAQ (reference sequence). The CDR3 runs 13 residues. V shed 3 bases and J 11 bases; nucleotides not matched to a gene: 4. The chain's CDR3 is CASSFTGGPELFF. CDR3 in DNA: TGTGCCAGCAGCTTTACAGGGGGCCCAGAGCTGTTTTTT.

The V gene is TRBV9, the J gene TRBJ2-1, with D possibly being TRBD1 (5 bases). This CDR3 region has 14 residues. V lost 4 bases and J 7 bases, leaving 15 bases between the germline ends. Germline values: CDR1 SGDLS, CDR2 YYNGEE. The CDR3 sequence is CASSIARVGNEQFF. CDR3 sequence (DNA): TGTGCCAGCAGCATTGCCAGGGTGGGGAATGAGCAGTTCTTC.

This clone came up once. J is TRBJ1-5 and V is TRBV7-2, with a tentative D call TRBD1 (5 bases). This CDR3 comprises 14 residues. Trimming pared 2 bases from V and 4 bases from J, leaving 9 bases between. Germline assignment: CDR1 SGHTA and CDR2 FQGNSA. CDR3 in DNA: TGTGCCAGCAGCTTACAGGGTCCTAATCAGCCCCAGCATTTT. Protein sequence: CASSLQGPNQPQHF.

The chain links TRBV19 to TRBJ2-1, with 10 positions matching TRBD2. This CDR3 spans 15 amino acids. Trimming took 5 bases from V and 4 from J; bases not matched to a gene: 5. From germline, CDR1 is LNHDA and CDR2 SQIVND (reference sequence). This chain's CDR3 is CASSAGLASYNEQFF. In DNA form, the CDR3 reads TGTGCCAGTAGTGCGGGACTAGCGTCTTACAATGAGCAGTTCTTC.

The chain carries TRBV18 and TRBJ1-1, with 9 bases aligning to TRBD1. Trimming removed 6 bases from V and 0 bases from J; junction bases left unmatched: 5. There are 15 residues in the CDR3. Germline values: CDR1 KGHSH, CDR2 LQKENI. Here the CDR3 DNA reads TGTGCCAGCTCCCCCCGGACAGGGGTGAACACTGAAGCTTTCTTT. Its protein is CASSPRTGVNTEAFF.

This clone was counted a single time. The V and J genes are TRBV7-2 and TRBJ2-5, with 8 bases lining up with TRBD1. Germline CDR1 SGHTA, CDR2 FQGNSA. The CDR3 has 13 residues. Losses at the gene ends were 5 bases for V and 4 bases for J; bases not matched to a gene: 3. In DNA, the CDR3 is TGTGCCAGCAGCGCAGACAGGGGAGAGACCCAGTACTTC. Protein product: CASSADRGETQYF.

This clone was observed a few times. This chain uses TRBV5-1 with TRBJ2-5; 12 bases align to TRBD2. CDR3 length: 16 amino acids. Germline V CDR1 and CDR2: SGHRS, YFSETQ. The trim removed 4 bases at V and 1 base at J, leaving 5 bases unmatched. The CDR3 sequence: CASSQLTSGSQETQYF. CDR3 nucleotide sequence: TGCGCCAGCAGCCAATTGACTAGCGGGAGCCAAGAGACCCAGTACTTC.

The chain links TRBV5-4 to TRBJ1-2, with D possibly TRBD1 on 5 matching bases. Germline assignment: CDR1 SGHNT and CDR2 YYREEE (reference sequence). CDR3 length: 14 residues. Trimming stripped 5 bases from V and 3 bases from J, with 14 bases between. CDR3: CASRPGGGDYGYTF. CDR3 sequence (DNA): TGTGCCAGCAGACCTGGGGGGGGTGACTATGGCTACACCTTC.

In DNA, the CDR3 is TGTGCCAGCAGGGCCTTCGCGGGGTCCGGAAATGAGCAGTTCTTC. Encoded protein: CASRAFAGSGNEQFF. The gene calls are TRBV2 and TRBJ2-1; TRBD2 is a possible D gene (6 bases). V dropped 6 bases and J dropped 7 bases, with 19 bases sitting between them. Germline loops: CDR1 SNHLY, CDR2 FYNNEI. This CDR3 contains 15 residues.

This clone showed up just a few times. The J gene is TRBJ1-2, the V gene TRBV15; D possibly corresponds to TRBD1 (6 bases). The CDR3 length is 12 residues. Per germline, CDR1 LNHNV and CDR2 YYDKDF (reference sequence). Trimming removed 4 bases from V and 5 bases from J, with 8 bases in between. CDR3 in amino acids: CATSMTGYGYTF. The CDR3 nucleotides read TGTGCCACCAGCATGACAGGATATGGCTACACCTTC.

The chain uses TRBV4-1 and TRBJ1-1; TRBD1 agrees at 7 bases. The CDR3 extends over 13 amino acids. Germline values: CDR1 MGHRA, CDR2 YSYEKL. The V gene end was trimmed by 3 bases and the J gene end by 6 bases; junction bases not matched to a gene: 4. The CDR3 DNA is TGCGCCAGCAGCCACCCCACAGGGGCTGAAGCTTTCTTT. Its protein is CASSHPTGAEAFF.

Here the CDR3 DNA reads TGCGCCAGCAGCCCCAGTGGTGGACAGGGACGAGAAAAACTGTTTTTT. Translation gives CASSPSGGQGREKLFF. The chain links TRBV4-1 to TRBJ1-4; 8 nucleotides agree with TRBD1. Germline V gene lookup returns CDR1 MGHRA and CDR2 YSYEKL. After removal of 4 bases from V and 8 bases from J, the junction contained 12 bases not matched to a gene. The CDR3 length is 16 residues.

This clone has just a few counts. CDR3 region: CAWSQRYRQGITGELFF. The CDR3 region has the DNA TGTGCCTGGAGTCAACGGTACCGGCAGGGGATTACCGGGGAGCTGTTTTTT. The chain carries TRBV30 and TRBJ2-2; the D gene is possibly TRBD1 (6 bases). The CDR3 covers 17 residues. The V end was cut by 2 bases, the J end by 5 bases, with 21 bases between. The germline V gene has CDR1 GTSNPN and CDR2 SVGIG (reference sequence).